The next 5 T cell receptor beta chains were all read from a single sample in a study of shared clonotypes between healthy human individuals. The protocol was immunoSEQ multiplex PCR, while the TCRdb copy is restricted to in-frame clones and leaves out a portion. This table has approximately 1,500,000 clones, under 99% appearing once. The material sequenced was naive CD4+ T cells sorted from blood. Subset described: CD45RA+ positively selected. The receptors come from a man aged 25 to 40 in good health.

The chain recombines TRBV5-1 with TRBJ1-1; the match to TRBD1 covers 7 bases. The CDR3 contains 13 residues. The germline gives CDR1 SGHRS, CDR2 YFSETQ. Unmatched junction bases numbered 5, after V lost 4 bases and J lost 5 bases. The CDR3 loop reads CASSRDSGTEAFF. CDR3 in DNA: TGCGCCAGCAGCCGGGACAGTGGAACTGAAGCTTTCTTT.

The chain recombines TRBV2 with TRBJ2-2, with 9 nucleotides matching TRBD1. The germline gives CDR1 SNHLY, CDR2 FYNNEI. The CDR3 has 16 residues. V shed 4 bases and J 2 bases; nucleotides not matched to a gene: 5. The CDR3, as DNA: TGTGCCAGCAGTGCCGAGGGACAGGGAAACACCGGGGAGCTGTTTTTT. Protein sequence: CASSAEGQGNTGELFF.

The chain couples TRBV27 to TRBJ2-7, with 9 bases lining up with TRBD1. Trimming cost V 2 bases and J 6 bases; bases outside gene matches: 2. Per the germline V gene, CDR1 is MNHEY and CDR2 is SMNVEV (reference sequence). CDR3 length: 13 residues. CDR3: CASSLKTGGEQYF. In nucleotides, the CDR3 is TGTGCCAGCAGTTTAAAGACAGGGGGCGAGCAGTACTTC.

The J gene is TRBJ1-1, the V gene TRBV11-2; D remains unclear. Trimming took 2 bases from V and 9 from J, leaving 13 bases between them. The CDR3 covers 13 residues. CDR1 SGHAT and CDR2 FQNNGV come from the germline V gene. As DNA, the CDR3 is TGTGCCAGCAGCTTACGGGTGGCGCGCCAAGCTTTCTTT. Translation: CASSLRVARQAFF.

The chain links TRBV27 to TRBJ2-3; 8 nucleotides line up with TRBD1. The CDR3 covers 16 residues. CDR1 is MNHEY and CDR2 is SMNVEV in the germline V gene (reference sequence). V lost 2 bases and J lost 4; bases outside the gene matches: 8. CDR3 residues: CASSLEARGRADTQYF. The CDR3 DNA reads as TGTGCCAGCAGTTTAGAGGCCAGGGGGCGAGCAGATACGCAGTATTTT.